Presented here are 22 T cell receptor beta chains from one specimen sequenced in a study of cytomegalovirus exposure and HLA in healthy donors. The PCR had 60 Vbeta and 13 Jbeta primers. TCRdb's table, derived via immunoSEQ multiplex PCR, lists solely in-frame clones and lacks some. The data show 100,000 or so clones, with 65% to 75% seen just once and 1.5% to 2% held by the top ten. The specimen sequenced was PBMCs. Receptor source: a woman aged 40 to 50 in good health and CMV-seronegative.

This clone came up a few times. The rearrangement links TRBV25-1 to TRBJ2-1, with 8 nucleotides matching TRBD1. This CDR3 is built from 14 residues. V dropped 2 bases and J dropped 5; count of bases not matched to a gene: 2. Germline V gene sequence: CDR1 MGHDK, CDR2 SYGVNS. The CDR3 DNA is TGTGCCAGCAGTGAACCGGGACAGGACAATGAGCAGTTCTTC. Its protein is CASSEPGQDNEQFF.

This clone was found once. The chain uses TRBV19 and TRBJ1-6; 7 nucleotides agree with TRBD1. With 5 bases clipped from V and 6 bases from J, the junction kept 1 base outside the gene matches. Per the germline V gene, CDR1 is LNHDA and CDR2 is SQIVND (reference sequence). CDR3 length: 13 residues. The DNA of the CDR3 is TGTGCCAGTAGTCCAGGGGGTAATTCACCCCTCCACTTT. Translating gives CASSPGGNSPLHF.

The DNA for the CDR3 is TGTGCCATCAGTGAGGGGGGAACAGGGAACGACGAGCAGTACTTC. This encodes CAISEGGTGNDEQYF. The chain uses TRBV10-3 and TRBJ2-7; the D gene is possibly TRBD1 (6 bases). V was clipped by 2 bases and J by 5 bases, with 16 bases between them. There are 15 residues in the CDR3. Germline assignment: CDR1 ENHRY and CDR2 SYGVKD.

The V and J genes are TRBV11-2 and TRBJ2-7; TRBD2 matches 7 bases. The germline V gene has CDR1 SGHAT and CDR2 FQNNGV. This CDR3 region has 17 residues. With V trimmed by 5 bases and J by 2 bases, 15 bases remained unmatched. CDR3 sequence (DNA): TGTGCCAGCAGCCCGCCTATTGGGCGGGAGAAAGCCTACGAGCAGTACTTC. Protein: CASSPPIGREKAYEQYF.

CDR3 loop: CASSAGGTRGNSPLHF. The CDR3 DNA follows: TGTGCCAGCAGCGCTGGGGGGACGCGCGGTAATTCACCCCTCCACTTT. V gene TRBV13 combines with J gene TRBJ1-6; TRBD1 is a possible D gene (5 bases). The germline V gene has CDR1 PRHDT and CDR2 FYEKMQ (reference sequence). V lost 5 bases and J lost 6, with 17 bases in between. The CDR3 runs 16 residues. Together with reference TRBV13 and TRBJ1-6, the CDR3 gives the full variable domain: AAGVIQSPRHLIKEKRETATLKCYPIPRHDTVYWYQQGPGQDPQFLISFYEKMQSDKGSIPDRFSAQQFSDYHSELNMSSLELGDSALYFCASSAGGTRGNSPLHFGNGTRLTVT.

In its sample, this clone was seen once. This same CDR3 is encoded by further DNA sequences in the sample. The chain employs TRBV5-1 and TRBJ2-1, with D perhaps TRBD1 (5 bases). This CDR3 has 13 residues. Germline CDR1 is SGHRS and CDR2 is YFSETQ. Deletions cut 0 bases from V and 7 bases from J, with 8 bases between. DNA of the CDR3: TGCGCCAGCAGCTTGGGGGGCCCAAATGAGCAGTTCTTC. This translates into CASSLGGPNEQFF.

This sequence joins TRBV10-3 and TRBJ1-6, with D perhaps TRBD1 (6 bases). CDR3 length equals 14 residues. CDR1 ENHRY and CDR2 SYGVKD come from the germline V gene. Trimming stripped 1 base from V and 8 bases from J, with 9 bases between. Here the CDR3 reads CAISEYRVDSPLHF. The DNA of the CDR3 is TGTGCCATCAGTGAGTACAGGGTAGATTCACCCCTCCACTTT.

J is TRBJ2-7 and V is TRBV7-9, with 10 bases lining up with TRBD2. V lost 3 bases and J lost 3; bases outside the gene matches: 11. There are 17 residues in the CDR3. Germline CDR1 and CDR2: SEHNR and FQNEAQ (reference sequence). CDR3 coding DNA: TGTGCCAGCAGCTTGGCAGGGAAGGCTAGCGGGAGCTACGAGCAGTACTTC. The encoded protein is CASSLAGKASGSYEQYF.

The chain couples TRBV30 to TRBJ2-5; D possibly corresponds to TRBD2 (5 bases). Germline CDR1 GTSNPN, CDR2 SVGIG (reference sequence). V was shortened by 0 bases and J by 3 bases, with 8 bases between the two germline ends. The CDR3 is 13 amino acids. In DNA, the CDR3 is TGTGCCTGGAGTGTAAGGCGGGAAGAGACCCAGTACTTC. It translates to CAWSVRREETQYF. Full variable domain (remainder filled in from reference TRBV30 and TRBJ2-5): SQTIHQWPATLVQPVGSPLSLECTVEGTSNPNLYWYRQAAGRGLQLLFYSVGIGQISSEVPQNLSASRPQDRQFILSSKKLLLSDSGFYLCAWSVRREETQYFGPGTRLLVL.

A few counts support this clone. V is TRBV13 and J is TRBJ1-6; D possibly corresponds to TRBD1 (5 bases). The CDR3 has 12 amino acids. The germline V gene has CDR1 PRHDT and CDR2 FYEKMQ (reference sequence). V was clipped by 7 bases and J by 13 bases, with 14 bases between them. The CDR3 loop reads CASTQGGAPLHF. The CDR3 DNA reads TGTGCCAGCACCCAGGGAGGGGCGCCCCTCCACTTT.

This clone is a singleton in its sample. The V gene is TRBV7-2, the J gene TRBJ1-3; D call uncertain. This CDR3 has 13 amino acids. Per the germline V gene, CDR1 is SGHTA and CDR2 is FQGNSA. The V end lost 7 bases, the J end lost 2 bases, and 9 bases lay between the germline ends. The CDR3, as DNA: TGTGCCAGCATAATTTTTACTGGAAACACCATATATTTT. It yields the protein CASIIFTGNTIYF.

The chain combines TRBV28 with TRBJ2-5, with D possibly TRBD1 on 5 matching bases. Germline CDR1 MDHEN, CDR2 SYDVKM. The CDR3 extends over 15 amino acids. V was pared by 3 bases and J by 2 bases, with 13 bases between. CDR3 nucleotide sequence: TGTGCCAGCAGTTTGACAGCTATCGGGCAAGAGACCCAGTACTTC. Translated: CASSLTAIGQETQYF.

The chain has TRBV30 and TRBJ1-2, with D possibly matching TRBD1 (6 bases). Germline V gene sequence: CDR1 GTSNPN, CDR2 SVGIG (reference sequence). This CDR3 is built from 12 residues. Trimming left V 7 bases short and J 5 bases short, with 14 bases between. CDR3 region: CASTGQTYGYTF. CDR3 in DNA: TGTGCCTCTACCGGACAGACTTATGGCTACACCTTC.

The V and J genes are TRBV4-3 and TRBJ2-2; D unresolved. The germline V gene has CDR1 LGHNA and CDR2 YSLEER. CDR3 length equals 14 residues. Trimming left V 2 bases short and J 2 bases short, with 6 bases between. The DNA of the CDR3 is TGCGCCAGCAGCCAATACTCCAACACCGGGGAGCTGTTTTTT. Translated, it gives CASSQYSNTGELFF.

This clone was recorded only once. In DNA form, the CDR3 reads TGTGCCACCCTCGACCGGACAGGGGTGGATGAGCAGTTCTTC. Encoded protein: CATLDRTGVDEQFF. V usage is TRBV10-3 and J usage is TRBJ2-1, with 9 nucleotides matching TRBD1. CDR1 and CDR2 from the germline V gene are ENHRY and SYGVKD. V dropped 10 bases and J dropped 8; count of bases not matched to a gene: 12. This CDR3 comprises 14 residues.

This clone was observed a few times. The CDR3: CASSLYYEQYF. CDR3 DNA sequence: TGTGCCAGCAGCCTCTACTACGAGCAGTACTTC. V and J are TRBV7-2 and TRBJ2-7; D unclear. V was clipped by 5 bases and J by 3 bases, with 5 bases between them. The CDR3 loop spans 11 amino acids. Germline values: CDR1 SGHTA, CDR2 FQGNSA.

The chain joins TRBV9 to TRBJ2-3; the match to TRBD2 covers 8 bases. V was clipped by 9 bases and J by 1 base; unmatched bases: 10. Germline assignment: CDR1 SGDLS and CDR2 YYNGEE. There are 15 residues in the CDR3. As DNA, the CDR3 is TGTGCCACCTCTCCATGGCGGGGGGGCACAGATACGCAGTATTTT. This sequence encodes CATSPWRGGTDTQYF. Variable domain in full (rest from reference TRBV9 and TRBJ2-3): DSGVTQTPKHLITATGQRVTLRCSPRSGDLSVYWYQQSLDQGLQFLIQYYNGEERAKGNILERFSAQQFPDLHSELNLSSLELGDSALYFCATSPWRGGTDTQYFGPGTRLTVL.

A few counts support this clone. This rearrangement joins TRBV6-5 to TRBJ1-6; 8 bases align to TRBD1. CDR1 MNHEY and CDR2 SVGAGI come from the germline V gene. The CDR3 runs to 15 residues. With V trimmed by 6 bases and J by 10 bases, 11 bases remained unmatched. The CDR3 spells CASRQKPTGGSPLHF. Here the CDR3 DNA reads TGTGCCAGCAGACAAAAGCCTACAGGGGGGTCACCCCTCCACTTT.

The chain recombines TRBV5-4 with TRBJ1-2; D is unresolved. CDR3 length equals 17 residues. Germline CDR1 SGHNT, CDR2 YYREEE (reference sequence). Trimming stripped 0 bases from V and 4 bases from J, with 19 bases between. Written as DNA, the CDR3 is TGTGCCAGCAGCTTGGGGGGATCGGGGTTCGTATCCTATGGCTACACCTTC. This codes for CASSLGGSGFVSYGYTF.

The V and J genes are TRBV30 and TRBJ1-5, with D maybe TRBD1 (5 bases). This CDR3 is built from 13 residues. Trimming left V 0 bases short and J 7 bases short, with 10 bases between. From germline, CDR1 is GTSNPN and CDR2 SVGIG (reference sequence). Here the CDR3 DNA reads TGTGCCTGGAGTGTAGGGGTCTCACAGCCCCAGCATTTT. It is translated as CAWSVGVSQPQHF. The full variable domain, with the rest looked up from reference TRBV30 and TRBJ1-5, is SQTIHQWPATLVQPVGSPLSLECTVEGTSNPNLYWYRQAAGRGLQLLFYSVGIGQISSEVPQNLSASRPQDRQFILSSKKLLLSDSGFYLCAWSVGVSQPQHFGDGTRLSIL.

The chain combines TRBV7-9 with TRBJ1-4; TRBD1 is a possible D gene (5 bases). Trimming left V 1 base short and J 0 bases short, with 9 bases between. Germline lookup yields CDR1 SEHNR and CDR2 FQNEAQ (reference sequence). The CDR3 has 16 residues. This CDR3 is CASSLVGTATNEKLFF. CDR3 DNA: TGTGCCAGCAGCTTAGTAGGGACTGCAACTAATGAAAAACTGTTTTTT.

Regarding this clone: Compared with germline, one end of the junction differs, possibly owing to a read error. This chain uses TRBV7-2 with TRBJ2-7, with TRBD2 matching over 7 bases. The CDR3 is 15 amino acids. Looked up from germline, CDR1 is SGHTA and CDR2 is FQGNSA. The CDR3 loop reads CASSELASSSYEQCF. CDR3 DNA sequence: TGTGCCAGCAGCGAACTAGCGTCGAGCTCCTACGAGCAGTGCTTC.